These 11 T cell receptor beta chains were all obtained from the same sample, sequenced in a study of blood T cells in healthy people across ages. Next came a second PCR, run for about 7 to 12 cycles, which used a sample-barcoded 5' primer along with a J-beta primer mix. TCRdb re-analysed the 5' RACE reads in MiXCR, keeping a single row per CDR3 protein. Of 750,000 to 950,000 distinct CDR3 sequences detected, roughly 28% appear once; the ten largest clones hold roughly a tenth. A further study also used this sample, focusing on T cells of mothers and their children.

What was sequenced was blood. The source of these receptors is a woman in her forties in good health.

This clonotype was seen at least ten times. J is TRBJ2-1 and V is TRBV5-1, with 8 bases matching TRBD2. Germline CDR1 and CDR2: SGHRS and YFSETQ. The CDR3 totals 17 residues. Trimming took 1 base from V and 3 from J; bases not matched to a gene: 9. CDR3 sequence (DNA): TGCGCCAGCAGCTTGACCCCTACTAGCGGCGTCTACAATGAGCAGTTCTTC. It is translated as CASSLTPTSGVYNEQFF.

In this sample, this clonotype turned up many times. For the CDR3, the DNA is TGTGCCAGCAGACGCTCGGGACAGGGATCCTACGAGCAGTACTTC. This sequence encodes CASRRSGQGSYEQYF. V is TRBV6-5 and J is TRBJ2-7, with TRBD1 identical over 9 bases. The germline gives CDR1 MNHEY, CDR2 SVGAGI. Losses at the gene ends were 6 bases for V and 1 base for J; bases not matched to a gene: 7. The CDR3 loop spans 15 amino acids.

The table lists this clonotype with a few counts. The chain recombines TRBV14 with TRBJ2-5; perhaps TRBD2 as D (6 bases). In germline, CDR1 is SGHDN, CDR2 FVKESK. CDR3 size: 16 residues. Trimming took off 0 bases at V and 2 bases at J, with 13 bases between the two ends. CDR3 region: CASSQDPARGQETQYF. CDR3 in DNA: TGTGCCAGCAGCCAAGATCCGGCGCGGGGTCAAGAGACCCAGTACTTC.

This clonotype appeared a few times. The chain recombines TRBV6-6 with TRBJ1-1, with D maybe TRBD1 (5 bases). From germline, CDR1 is MNHNY and CDR2 SVGAGI (reference sequence). Trimming shortened V by 0 bases and J by 5 bases, and 13 bases separated the two germline ends. The CDR3 is 15 amino acids. CDR3 in amino acids: CASSYSSQGGTEAFF. The DNA of the CDR3 is TGTGCCAGCAGTTACTCTTCCCAGGGTGGGACTGAAGCTTTCTTT.

The chain employs TRBV12-3 or TRBV12-4 and TRBJ1-1; TRBD1 matches 7 bases. This CDR3 region has 14 residues. V shed 7 bases, J shed 1 base, and the junction held 6 bases outside the gene matches. The CDR3 protein is CASTSRDRNTEAFF. Here the CDR3 DNA reads TGTGCCAGCACTAGCCGGGACAGGAACACTGAAGCTTTCTTT.

V and J are TRBV12-3 or TRBV12-4 and TRBJ2-3, with TRBD1 as a possible D gene (6 bases). The germline V and J ends were trimmed by 3 bases and 11 bases, with 15 bases remaining between them. This CDR3 has 13 amino acids. The CDR3 DNA follows: TGTGCCAGCAGTTTGGGACGGACAGATGTGCAGTATTTT. It encodes CASSLGRTDVQYF.

Note on this clonotype: A read error is likely, as this CDR3 ends without the conserved phenylalanine or tryptophan. The J gene is TRBJ1-2, the V gene TRBV10-1, with D uncertain. CDR1 and CDR2 (germline): WNHNN, SYGVQD (reference sequence). This CDR3 has 13 residues. The V and J ends lost 11 bases and 3 bases respectively, with 16 bases between them. This CDR3 reads CASGPAPYYGYTV. The CDR3 nucleotides read TGCGCCTCCGGACCCGCGCCCTACTATGGCTACACCGTC.

In the case of this clonotype: A much larger clone lies a single base off, so this may be a read error. This sequence joins TRBV9 and TRBJ2-7; TRBD1 matches at 8 bases. Germline V gene data show CDR1 as SGDLS and CDR2 as YYNGEE. The CDR3 totals 16 residues. With V trimmed by 1 base and J by 3 bases, 9 bases remained unmatched. CDR3 protein: CASSVSSAGGCYEQYF. The DNA for the CDR3 is TGTGCCAGCAGCGTAAGTTCGGCAGGGGGCTGCTACGAGCAGTACTTC.

This sequence joins TRBV12-3 or TRBV12-4 and TRBJ2-2; the D gene could be TRBD1 or TRBD2 (5 bases each). The CDR3 consists of 15 residues. V was pared by 7 bases and J by 0 bases, with 12 bases between. Here the CDR3 DNA reads TGTGCCAGCACCTCCGGGACGGCGAACACCGGGGAGCTGTTTTTT. It specifies CASTSGTANTGELFF.

The chain recombines TRBV5-6 with TRBJ2-1, with a tentative D call TRBD1 (5 bases). From germline, CDR1 is SGHDT and CDR2 YYEEEE. The CDR3 length is 14 residues. The V gene lost 1 base and the J gene lost 4 bases, with 9 bases spanning the gap. CDR3: CASSLIQGYNEQFF. The CDR3 DNA reads as TGTGCCAGCAGCTTGATTCAGGGTTACAATGAGCAGTTCTTC.

As for this clonotype: Possible read error: a much larger clone is one base away. The chain is built from TRBV4-3 and TRBJ1-2, with TRBD1 matching over 7 bases. The CDR3 is 14 amino acids. Germline CDR1 LGHNA, CDR2 YSLEER. CDR3 loop: CASSLRDSYYGCTF. DNA for the CDR3: TGCGCCAGCAGCCTCCGGGACAGCTACTATGGCTGCACCTTC.